The clone carrying this TCR beta chain was seen more than once but under ten times. Its target is unknown. MiXCR was run by TCRdb on the reads, yielding one entry per CDR3 protein. Counted here are 250,000 to 300,000 distinct CDR3 sequences, roughly a fifth occurring once; the ten biggest clones make up under 25%. The source of the sample is a study of T cell repertoires in cytomegalovirus infection. In germline, CDR1 is MDHEN, CDR2 SYDVKM. The CDR3 runs to 16 residues. Trimming removed 5 bases at V and 4 bases at J, with 21 bases between. The material was cultured PBMCs, obtained from culture after CMV antigen stimulation. The TCR was taken from a human donor in good health (CMV status not recorded). Some clones in this sample may be carry-over from other donors' samples. The rearrangement links TRBV28 to TRBJ2-7; TRBD2 might be the D (6 bases). The CDR3 DNA reads TGTGCCAGCAGTCATGGGGGGATTGAGCTGACTTACGAGCAGTACTTC. It yields the protein CASSHGGIELTYEQYF.